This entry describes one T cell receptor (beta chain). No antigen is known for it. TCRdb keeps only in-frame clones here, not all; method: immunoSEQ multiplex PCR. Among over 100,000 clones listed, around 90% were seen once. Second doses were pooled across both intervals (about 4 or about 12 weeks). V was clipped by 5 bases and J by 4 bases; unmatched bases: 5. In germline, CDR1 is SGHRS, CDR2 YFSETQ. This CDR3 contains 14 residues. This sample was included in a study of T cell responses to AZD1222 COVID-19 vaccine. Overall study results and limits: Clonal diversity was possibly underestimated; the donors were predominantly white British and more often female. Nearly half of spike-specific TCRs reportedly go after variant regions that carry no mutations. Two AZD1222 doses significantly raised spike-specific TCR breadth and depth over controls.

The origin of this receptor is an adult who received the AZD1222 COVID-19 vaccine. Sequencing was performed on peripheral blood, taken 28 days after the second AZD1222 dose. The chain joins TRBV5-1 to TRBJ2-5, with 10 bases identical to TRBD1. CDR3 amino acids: CASRVWDRGETQYF. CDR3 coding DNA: TGCGCCAGCAGAGTTTGGGACAGGGGAGAGACCCAGTACTTC.